The sequence of this TCR beta chain was determined in a study of blood T cell repertoires in COVID-19. The data were produced by immunoSEQ multiplex PCR, yet TCRdb's version contains in-frame clones alone and is incomplete. The sample carries some 86,000 clones, approximately 88% recorded once. CDR1 and CDR2 from the germline V gene are GTSNPN and SVGIG (reference sequence). The CDR3 totals 13 residues. V lost 0 bases and J lost 4; bases outside the gene matches: 2. The sequencing sample was made of peripheral blood. This receptor was taken from an elderly woman with active or convalescent COVID-19. The V gene is TRBV30, the J gene TRBJ1-2; 7 nucleotides match TRBD1. The chain's CDR3 is CAWSVGQIYGYTF. The DNA for the CDR3 is TGTGCCTGGAGTGTGGGACAGATCTATGGCTACACCTTC.